The 30 T cell receptor beta chains below all came from one sample that was sequenced in a study of CD8+ T cells in alopecia areata. cDNA serving as the sequencing template came from extracted, reverse transcribed RNA. Sequenced by immunoSEQ multiplex PCR; TCRdb stores in-frame clones only, minus some. The sample yields under 250,000 clones, roughly 50% seen once. Specimen: CD8+ T cells sorted from blood. Receptor source: a human donor in good health.

The V call is TRBV29-1, the J call TRBJ2-3; D unclear. The CDR3 consists of 14 residues. V lost 3 bases, J lost 2 bases, and 12 bases lay in between. Germline V gene data show CDR1 as SQVTM and CDR2 as ANQGSEA. The CDR3: CSVDGLGYTDTQYF. The CDR3 DNA reads as TGCAGCGTTGATGGCTTGGGTTACACAGATACGCAGTATTTT.

This clone was counted only a few times. The gene calls are TRBV15 and TRBJ2-2; a possible D gene is TRBD2 (5 bases). CDR3 length: 17 amino acids. Germline V CDR1 and CDR2: LNHNV, YYDKDF (reference sequence). V was shortened by 0 bases and J by 0 bases, with 11 bases between the two germline ends. The CDR3 nucleotides read TGTGCCACCAGCAGAGATCTTCGGGGAACGAACACCGGGGAGCTGTTTTTT. This translates into CATSRDLRGTNTGELFF. Complete variable domain (other parts from reference TRBV15 and TRBJ2-2): DAMVIQNPRYQVTQFGKPVTLSCSQTLNHNVMYWYQQKSSQAPKLLFHYYDKDFNNEADTPDNFQSRRPNTSFCFLDIRSPGLGDTAMYLCATSRDLRGTNTGELFFGEGSRLTVL.

The chain is built from TRBV2 and TRBJ1-5; 7 bases align to TRBD1. This CDR3 spans 15 amino acids. The germline gives CDR1 SNHLY, CDR2 FYNNEI. After removal of 0 bases from V and 5 bases from J, the junction contained 4 bases not matched to a gene. CDR3: CASSEAQQGYQPQHF. Written as DNA, the CDR3 is TGTGCCAGCAGTGAAGCGCAACAGGGGTATCAGCCCCAGCATTTT.

The chain recombines TRBV5-8 with TRBJ1-2, with a weak D call TRBD1 (6 bases). The ends were cut back, 7 bases at V and 6 bases at J, with 16 bases in the middle. Germline CDR1 SGHTS, CDR2 YDEGEE. The CDR3 has 13 residues. CDR3 protein: CASDELQGDGYTF. The DNA for the CDR3 is TGTGCCAGCGATGAGTTACAGGGAGATGGCTACACCTTC.

The genes are TRBV11-2 and TRBJ2-5, with D perhaps matching TRBD2 (6 bases). From germline, CDR1 is SGHAT and CDR2 FQNNGV. This CDR3 contains 17 residues. V lost 0 bases and J lost 3, with 17 bases in between. The CDR3 coding sequence is TGTGCCAGCAGCTTAGATATGGGAGCATCGGGGGAAGAGACCCAGTACTTC. As protein: CASSLDMGASGEETQYF.

The rearrangement joins TRBV5-1 to TRBJ1-1; tentative D call: TRBD1 (5 bases). The CDR3 extends over 13 amino acids. CDR1 is SGHRS and CDR2 is YFSETQ in the germline V gene. The V gene lost 8 bases and the J gene lost 3 bases, with 14 bases spanning the gap. CDR3 bases: TGCGCCAGTTCGCCCAGGGATTACACTGAAGCTTTCTTT. The encoded protein is CASSPRDYTEAFF.

This sequence joins TRBV30 and TRBJ2-7; D ambiguous. Germline-derived CDR1 and CDR2 are GTSNPN and SVGIG (reference sequence). The CDR3 is 12 residues long. Trimming left V 7 bases short and J 0 bases short, with 10 bases between. CDR3 in amino acids: CAYLTLSYEQYF. The CDR3, as DNA: TGTGCCTATCTGACCCTCTCCTACGAGCAGTACTTC.

This chain uses TRBV5-1 with TRBJ1-1, with TRBD1 as a possible D gene (6 bases). The germline V and J ends were trimmed by 0 bases and 5 bases, with 11 bases remaining between them. The CDR3 covers 14 residues. Germline V gene lookup returns CDR1 SGHRS and CDR2 YFSETQ. The CDR3 DNA reads TGCGCCAGCAGCTTGGCAAGGCAGGGGACTGAAGCTTTCTTT. As protein: CASSLARQGTEAFF.

V usage is TRBV5-6 and J usage is TRBJ2-7, with 7 bases that match TRBD2. CDR1 and CDR2 from the germline V gene are SGHDT and YYEEEE. V was pared by 5 bases and J by 2 bases, with 16 bases of the junction left unmatched. This CDR3 is 17 amino acids long. CDR3 sequence: CASRDEREAPYTYEQYF. CDR3 nucleotides: TGTGCCAGCAGGGATGAACGGGAGGCACCATATACCTACGAGCAGTACTTC.

The chain carries TRBV15 and TRBJ1-5, with TRBD1 as a possible D gene (6 bases). CDR3 length: 13 amino acids. The V end was cut by 8 bases, the J end by 3 bases, with 11 bases between. The germline V gene has CDR1 LNHNV and CDR2 YYDKDF (reference sequence). CDR3 in DNA: TGTGCCACCGCTACAGGGCTCAATCAGCCCCAGCATTTT. The encoded protein is CATATGLNQPQHF.

This clone showed up just a few times. The CDR3 nucleotides read TGTGCCAGCAGTGTCGGTCCAGGGAACTATGGCTACACCTTC. It encodes CASSVGPGNYGYTF. The rearrangement uses TRBV2 and TRBJ1-2; D may be TRBD1 (5 bases). The CDR3 is 14 residues long. Germline loops: CDR1 SNHLY, CDR2 FYNNEI. The V end was cut by 4 bases, the J end by 2 bases, with 11 bases between.

V gene TRBV30 combines with J gene TRBJ1-1, with D unclear. CDR1 and CDR2 from the germline V gene are GTSNPN and SVGIG (reference sequence). V shed 2 bases and J shed 0 bases, with 19 bases lying between them. This CDR3 spans 17 amino acids. The CDR3 nucleotides read TGTGCCTGGAGTCTCCCTCCCCCCGGAGGGATGAACACTGAAGCTTTCTTT. This translates into CAWSLPPPGGMNTEAFF.

This clone has just a few counts. This chain joins TRBV11-2 and TRBJ2-7; tentatively, D is TRBD1 (6 bases). Trimming cost V 3 bases and J 3 bases, with 9 bases left between them. This CDR3 region has 13 residues. Per the germline V gene, CDR1 is SGHAT and CDR2 is FQNNGV. CDR3 sequence: CASSFGQNYEQYF. CDR3 bases: TGTGCCAGCAGCTTTGGACAGAACTACGAGCAGTACTTC.

This clone was counted only a few times. The rearrangement links TRBV10-2 to TRBJ2-7; no firm D call. Germline values: CDR1 WSHSY, CDR2 SAAADI. V lost 0 bases and J lost 3, with 6 bases in between. The CDR3 totals 13 residues. As DNA, the CDR3 is TGCGCCAGCAGTGAGTCGATGAGCTACGAGCAGTACTTC. This encodes CASSESMSYEQYF.

This clone occurred a few times. The chain recombines TRBV6-1 with TRBJ2-2; D remains unclear. The V gene lost 5 bases and the J gene lost 0 bases, with 7 bases spanning the gap. CDR1 is MNHNS, CDR2 SASEGT, per germline. The CDR3 covers 14 residues. CDR3 region: CASSWRSNTGELFF. CDR3 nucleotide sequence: TGTGCCAGCAGTTGGCGGTCGAACACCGGGGAGCTGTTTTTT.

The chain employs TRBV6-5 and TRBJ1-1; weak D call: TRBD1 (6 bases). Per germline, CDR1 MNHEY and CDR2 SVGAGI. CDR3 length equals 14 residues. The germline V and J ends were trimmed by 6 bases and 11 bases, with 22 bases remaining between them. In DNA, the CDR3 is TGTGCCAGCAGCCGAGGGGGGGGCCTTGTTGGTGCTTTCTTT. Translation gives CASSRGGGLVGAFF.

Concerning this clone itself: Other DNA sequences in this sample translate to the same CDR3. The chain is built from TRBV29-1 and TRBJ1-2; 7 bases align to TRBD1. The germline V gene encodes CDR1 SQVTM and CDR2 ANQGSEA. The CDR3 runs to 11 residues. The J segment lost 5 bases and the V segment lost 6 bases, leaving 3 bases of the junction unmatched. The CDR3, as DNA: TGCAGCGTAGACAGGGAATATGGCTACACCTTC. Translated, it gives CSVDREYGYTF.

The chain uses TRBV23-1 and TRBJ1-1; perhaps TRBD1 as D (6 bases). TRBV23-1 falls under the ORF class, with uncertain function. Trimming removed 3 bases at V and 1 base at J, with 18 bases between. The CDR3 extends over 17 amino acids. CDR3 DNA sequence: TGCGCCAGCAGTCAGCGCCGAGGGGGGTATGGGAACACTGAAGCTTTCTTT. Residues: CASSQRRGGYGNTEAFF.

This rearrangement joins TRBV29-1 to TRBJ1-1; 8 bases agree with TRBD1. The ends lost 7 bases at V and 5 bases at J; junction bases unmatched: 9. The CDR3 spans 13 residues. Germline V gives CDR1 SQVTM, CDR2 ANQGSEA. The CDR3 sequence: CSGEYRQGTEAFF. CDR3 sequence (DNA): TGCAGCGGGGAATATCGACAGGGGACTGAAGCTTTCTTT.

The gene calls are TRBV7-9 and TRBJ1-1; D not certain. CDR1 SEHNR and CDR2 FQNEAQ come from the germline V gene (reference sequence). V lost 0 bases, J lost 5 bases, and 10 bases lay in between. The CDR3 extends over 14 amino acids. The CDR3 loop reads CASSLALSGTEAFF. CDR3 nucleotides: TGTGCCAGCAGCTTAGCCCTCTCTGGTACTGAAGCTTTCTTT.

J is TRBJ1-1 and V is TRBV14; D call uncertain. CDR3 length: 14 residues. Germline V gene lookup returns CDR1 SGHDN and CDR2 FVKESK. Between the trimmed V and J ends, which lost 2 bases and 6 bases, there was a span of 13 bases. In DNA, the CDR3 is TGTGCCAGCAGCCAATTGGGTCCTTGGGCTGAAGCTTTCTTT. It translates to CASSQLGPWAEAFF.

This clone has a handful of counts. V usage is TRBV4-1 and J usage is TRBJ2-1, with 7 bases fitting TRBD2. Per germline, CDR1 MGHRA and CDR2 YSYEKL. CDR3 size: 15 residues. V shed 0 bases, J shed 5 bases, and the junction held 4 bases outside the gene matches. The CDR3 sequence is CASSQEASGNNEQFF. DNA of the CDR3: TGCGCCAGCAGCCAAGAGGCTAGCGGAAACAATGAGCAGTTCTTC.

The V call is TRBV28, the J call TRBJ1-6, with D hard to call. V was clipped by 1 base and J by 7 bases, with 5 bases between them. Looked up from germline, CDR1 is MDHEN and CDR2 is SYDVKM. This CDR3 is 13 amino acids long. The CDR3 coding sequence is TGTGCCAGCAGTTTATTCGGGAATTCACCCCTCCACTTT. It specifies CASSLFGNSPLHF.

The CDR3 region has the DNA TGTGCCAGCAGCGTATCGGACAGGGAAGGGACCCAGTACTTC. Translated: CASSVSDREGTQYF. The chain couples TRBV9 to TRBJ2-5; 8 positions match TRBD1. Germline V gene lookup returns CDR1 SGDLS and CDR2 YYNGEE. This CDR3 has 14 amino acids. Trimming at V came to 1 base and at J to 7 bases, leaving 6 bases not matched to a gene.

The chain has TRBV29-1 and TRBJ2-2; D is tentatively TRBD1 or TRBD2 (6 bases each). V was clipped by 2 bases and J by 2 bases, with 9 bases between them. CDR1 SQVTM and CDR2 ANQGSEA come from the germline V gene. The CDR3 totals 14 residues. The CDR3: CSVERGPNTGELFF. DNA of the CDR3: TGCAGCGTTGAACGGGGGCCAAACACCGGGGAGCTGTTTTTT.

The chain joins TRBV9 to TRBJ1-6; D might be TRBD1 (5 bases). This CDR3 contains 13 residues. Germline V gives CDR1 SGDLS, CDR2 YYNGEE. The V end was cut by 4 bases, the J end by 10 bases, with 12 bases between. CDR3 in DNA: TGTGCCAGCAGCCCCGCCGGGGCCTCACCCCTCCACTTT. Amino acids: CASSPAGASPLHF.

Only a few counts were recorded for this clone. This chain joins TRBV11-2 and TRBJ2-6; the D gene could be TRBD1 or TRBD2 (5 bases each). This CDR3 is 17 amino acids long. Germline V gene sequence: CDR1 SGHAT, CDR2 FQNNGV. Trimming pared 4 bases from V and 0 bases from J, leaving 13 bases between. CDR3 sequence (DNA): TGTGCCAGCAGCTCCGAGACAGACTACTCTGGGGCCAACGTCCTGACTTTC. This codes for CASSSETDYSGANVLTF. Supplemented by reference TRBV11-2 and TRBJ2-6, the full variable domain reads EAGVAQSPRYKIIEKRQSVAFWCNPISGHATLYWYQQILGQGPKLLIQFQNNGVVDDSQLPKDRFSAERLKGVDSTLKIQPAKLEDSAVYLCASSSETDYSGANVLTFGAGSRLTVL.

This sequence joins TRBV4-1 and TRBJ1-1, with no clear D. This CDR3 comprises 14 residues. CDR1 is MGHRA and CDR2 is YSYEKL in the germline V gene. V lost 7 bases and J 3 bases, leaving 15 bases between the germline ends. CDR3 coding DNA: TGCGCCAGCACCTCGGTCGGCTATGACACTGAAGCTTTCTTT. Protein product: CASTSVGYDTEAFF.

There are a few counts of this clone. V and J are TRBV4-1 and TRBJ2-5; 8 bases are shared with TRBD2. The length of the CDR3 is 17 residues. Germline V gives CDR1 MGHRA, CDR2 YSYEKL. With V trimmed by 1 base and J by 0 bases, 7 bases remained unmatched. The CDR3 reads CASSQVGSGVNQETQYF. DNA for the CDR3: TGCGCCAGCAGCCAAGTCGGTAGCGGGGTGAACCAAGAGACCCAGTACTTC.

The chain is built from TRBV27 and TRBJ2-1; TRBD1 matches at 9 bases. The CDR3 sequence is 14 residues long. The junction had 4 bases not matched to a gene; V was cut back by 5 bases and J by 5 bases. Germline V gives CDR1 MNHEY, CDR2 SMNVEV (reference sequence). CDR3 loop: CASSAGQGNNEQFF. The CDR3 DNA reads as TGTGCCAGCAGTGCCGGACAGGGGAACAATGAGCAGTTCTTC.